This TCR beta chain was identified during a study of OX40 agonist ivuxolimab in advanced cancers. Study overall: With ivuxolimab, an agonistic anti-OX40 (CD134) antibody, patients were treated.

In germline, CDR1 is LGHNA, CDR2 YNFKEQ. The CDR3 runs to 16 residues. Between the trimmed V and J ends, which lost 0 bases and 7 bases, there was a span of 16 bases. Sequencing was performed with immunoSEQ multiplex PCR; in TCRdb, only in-frame clones are kept and a portion is missing. The sample has approximately 43,000 clones, about 85% seen once. This TCR was sampled from an adult with an advanced solid tumor such as melanoma, head and neck, liver or kidney cancer. Specimen: CD4+ or CD8+ T cells sorted from blood, collected in a trial of the OX40 agonist ivuxolimab. The chain joins TRBV4-2 to TRBJ1-5; TRBD1 is a possible D gene (5 bases). This chain's CDR3 is CASSQDEKGWGQPQHF. For the CDR3, the DNA is TGTGCCAGCAGCCAAGATGAAAAGGGATGGGGGCAGCCCCAGCATTTT.